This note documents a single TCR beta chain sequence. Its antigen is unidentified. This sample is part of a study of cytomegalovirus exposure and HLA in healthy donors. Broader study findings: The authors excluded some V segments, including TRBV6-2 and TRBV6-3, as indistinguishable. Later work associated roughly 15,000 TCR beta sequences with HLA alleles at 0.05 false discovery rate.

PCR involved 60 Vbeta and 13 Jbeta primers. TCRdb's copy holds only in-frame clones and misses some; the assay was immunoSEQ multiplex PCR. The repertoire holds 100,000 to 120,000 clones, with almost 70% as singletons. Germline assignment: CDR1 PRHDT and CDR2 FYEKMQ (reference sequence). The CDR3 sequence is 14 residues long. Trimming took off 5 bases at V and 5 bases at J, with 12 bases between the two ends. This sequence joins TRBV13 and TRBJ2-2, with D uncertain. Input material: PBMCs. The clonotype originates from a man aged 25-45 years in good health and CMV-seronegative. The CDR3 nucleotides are TGTGCCAGCAGCCAAGCTCCCGTAACCGGGGAGCTGTTTTTT. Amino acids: CASSQAPVTGELFF.